The rows below give T cell receptor beta chains drawn from one sample of a study of identical twins. TCRdb redid the calling of the 5' RACE reads with MiXCR, one entry per CDR3 protein. The table shows under 450,000 distinct CDR3 sequences, with around 18% occurring only once. Sequences were obtained from naive T cells sorted from blood. The receptors were sampled from a man between 45 and 60 years old in good health. Both conserved end residues are part of each CDR3. A D gene is named only where the DNA matches it firmly. Clone sizes are given selectively: once, few, many, or a class where the clone is expanded.

CDR3 protein	CDR3 DNA	clone size	CDR3 length	D gene	V gene	J gene
CASSFSGVNNEQFF	TGTGCCAGCAGTTTTTCGGGGGTTAACAATGAGCAGTTCTTC	few	14	NA	TRBV12-3/TRBV12-4	TRBJ2-1
CSVDDGASTDTQYF	TGCAGCGTTGATGACGGTGCTAGCACAGATACGCAGTATTTT	NA	14	NA	TRBV29-1	TRBJ2-3
CASSQESPSYNEQFF	TGCGCCAGCAGCCAAGAATCTCCTTCCTACAATGAGCAGTTCTTC	many	15	NA	TRBV4-3	TRBJ2-1
CASSPGTGREKLFF	TGTGCCAGCAGTCCCGGGACAGGACGCGAAAAACTGTTTTTT	many	14	TRBD1	TRBV5-5	TRBJ1-4
CASSQQGIGTNEKLFF	TGCGCCAGCAGCCAACAGGGGATCGGGACTAATGAAAAACTGTTTTTT	NA	16	TRBD1	TRBV5-1	TRBJ1-4
CASSFDRGNSNQPQHF	TGTGCCAGCAGCTTCGACAGGGGAAATAGCAATCAGCCCCAGCATTTT	few	16	TRBD1	TRBV12-3/TRBV12-4	TRBJ1-5
CASSLKRTGELFF	TGTGCCAGCAGCTTGAAACGGACCGGGGAGCTGTTTTTT	few	13	NA	TRBV5-4	TRBJ2-2
CASSHSNSPLHF	TGTGCCAGCAGCCATAGTAATTCACCCCTCCACTTT	few	12	NA	TRBV7-2	TRBJ1-6
CSVEKGRSYGYTF	TGCAGCGTTGAGAAAGGACGGAGCTATGGCTACACCTTC	many	13	NA	TRBV29-1	TRBJ1-2
CASSTDTGLAARKRDTQYF	TGTGCCAGCAGCACCGACACCGGACTAGCGGCAAGAAAGCGAGATACGCAGTATTTT	few	19	TRBD2	TRBV11-1	TRBJ2-3
CSVVTSGWDNEQFF	TGCAGTGTGGTGACTAGCGGGTGGGACAATGAGCAGTTCTTC	few	14	TRBD2	TRBV20-1	TRBJ2-1
CASSLFPPSGRAETGELFF	TGTGCCAGCAGTTTATTCCCCCCCTCCGGGAGGGCCGAGACCGGGGAGCTGTTTTTT	many	19	TRBD2	TRBV27	TRBJ2-2
CASSPTDGTYEQYF	TGTGCCAGCAGCCCCACCGACGGAACCTACGAGCAGTACTTC	many	14	NA	TRBV7-2	TRBJ2-7
CASSHPGPGDTQYF	TGTGCCAGCAGTCACCCGGGACCAGGGGATACGCAGTATTTT	NA	14	NA	TRBV7-9	TRBJ2-3
CASSLEAGGYNEQFF	TGTGCCAGCAGCTTAGAGGCCGGGGGCTACAATGAGCAGTTCTTC	many	15	NA	TRBV11-2	TRBJ2-1
CASRGSSNTGELFF	TGTGCCAGCAGAGGGAGTTCGAACACTGGGGAGCTGTTTTTT	NA	14	NA	TRBV12-3/TRBV12-4	TRBJ2-2
CASGFDYEQYF	TGTGCCAGCGGTTTCGACTACGAGCAGTACTTC	NA	11	NA	TRBV6-2/TRBV6-3	TRBJ2-7
CAISAPSGSSYNEQFF	TGTGCCATCTCGGCCCCTAGCGGGAGCTCCTACAATGAGCAGTTCTTC	many	16	TRBD2	TRBV10-3	TRBJ2-1
CSASWGLNVGTEAFF	TGCAGTGCTAGTTGGGGGTTAAATGTTGGGACTGAAGCTTTCTTT	few	15	NA	TRBV20-1	TRBJ1-1
CASSQEGDWQETQYF	TGTGCCAGCAGCCAAGAGGGTGACTGGCAAGAGACCCAGTACTTC	few	15	NA	TRBV4-2	TRBJ2-5
CAISDPRKSEKLFF	TGTGCCATCAGTGATCCCAGGAAGAGTGAAAAACTGTTTTTT	few	14	NA	TRBV10-3	TRBJ1-4
CSAGYLNRDYEQYF	TGCAGTGCTGGTTATTTAAACCGGGACTACGAGCAGTACTTC	few	14	NA	TRBV20-1	TRBJ2-7
CASSKRGEGEQYF	TGTGCCAGCAGCAAACGGGGCGAGGGCGAGCAGTACTTC	NA	13	NA	TRBV6-6	TRBJ2-7
CASSLSSSLGNTQYF	TGTGCCAGCAGCTTATCTAGCAGCCTAGGGAATACGCAGTATTTT	few	15	NA	TRBV7-3	TRBJ2-3
CASSQDRLAGGLNEQFF	TGCGCCAGCAGCCAGGACCGACTAGCGGGGGGGCTAAATGAGCAGTTCTTC	few	17	TRBD2	TRBV4-3	TRBJ2-1